A selection of T cell receptor beta chains follows, all from one sample in a study of cytotoxic CD8 clonotypes in ibrutinib-treated CLL. TCRdb's copy holds only in-frame clones and misses some; the assay was immunoSEQ multiplex PCR. The sample gives approximately 120,000 clones, 58% of which show up once; 30% to 45% is in the top ten. The sample consisted of PBMCs, taken after 24 months of ibrutinib treatment. These receptors all stem from a human donor with chronic lymphocytic leukemia. CDR3s include the opening cysteine and the closing phenylalanine or tryptophan.

CDR3 | J | V
CAWSRDRPEKLFF | TRBJ1-4 | TRBV30
CASSQEPSGGRETQYF | TRBJ2-5 | TRBV4-2
CASSPGVGTGELFF | TRBJ2-2 | TRBV11-3
CASSFRGNEQFF | TRBJ2-1 | TRBV5-1
CASSPDTGEAFF | TRBJ1-1 | TRBV2
CASSPRGDNTDTQYF | TRBJ2-3 | TRBV4-3
CASSQEVRSYEQYF | TRBJ2-7 | TRBV4-2
CSATTGATISYEQYF | TRBJ2-7 | TRBV29-1
CAWKGSGNTIYF | TRBJ1-3 | TRBV30
CASSPGVAGVNEQFF | TRBJ2-1 | TRBV9
CASSWRGAVEDEQFF | TRBJ2-1 | TRBV5-1
CASSLDRSSHYEQYF | TRBJ2-7 | TRBV11-2
CASSRGQETQYF | TRBJ2-5 | TRBV2
CASRGISETQYF | TRBJ2-5 | TRBV6-5
CASSSASGEGDTQYF | TRBJ2-3 | TRBV7-2
CASSLSTGLGEKLFF | TRBJ1-4 | TRBV27
CASSLTGIVYEQYF | TRBJ2-7 | TRBV7-2
CASSRDYQETQYF | TRBJ2-5 | TRBV7-3
CASSLEPSAGQKETQYF | TRBJ2-5 | TRBV5-1
CAWSVGRGREQYF | TRBJ2-7 | TRBV30
CASSSGTGPYEQYF | TRBJ2-7 | TRBV7-7
CAISDGTRQETQYF | TRBJ2-5 | TRBV10-3
CASSNGQGTEAFF | TRBJ1-1 | TRBV7-6
CASTQGYEQYF | TRBJ2-7 | TRBV2
CASSTGGHYEQYF | TRBJ2-7 | TRBV27
CASSSYTTRRGSGQYF | TRBJ2-7 | TRBV5-6
CAWSVSSDTEAFF | TRBJ1-1 | TRBV30
CASSLGRQGQIGYTF | TRBJ1-2 | TRBV5-4
CATYSYEQYF | TRBJ2-7 | TRBV6-6
CSVPTWSSYNEQFF | TRBJ2-1 | TRBV29-1
CASSLGPQGGGYTF | TRBJ1-2 | TRBV5-1
CASSFAPGPYEQYF | TRBJ2-7 | TRBV5-1
CASSVKGGDNQPQHF | TRBJ1-5 | TRBV2
CATTVTDTQYF | TRBJ2-3 | TRBV2
CASSYERNTGELFF | TRBJ2-2 | TRBV6-5
CSGKQAGTEAFF | TRBJ1-1 | TRBV29-1